A single TCR beta chain is shown here with its context. The data were taken from a study of control samples from healthy donors and cancer patients. Profiling relied on immunoSEQ multiplex PCR, and the TCRdb table lists in-frame clones only, not all of them. The sample carries tens of thousands of clones, roughly nine tenths recorded once. The germline V gene has CDR1 SGHTS and CDR2 YDEGEE. This CDR3 contains 17 residues. V gave up 5 bases and J gave up 0 bases, with 15 bases separating them. This chain connects TRBV5-8 to TRBJ1-6; tentative D call: TRBD1 (6 bases). Sequencing was carried out using PBMCs. This receptor was identified in a woman in her 50s with colorectal cancer. The CDR3 loop is CASRGAVHSSYNSPLHF. The CDR3 DNA sequence: TGTGCCAGCAGGGGGGCAGTCCACAGCTCCTATAATTCACCCCTCCACTTT.